This is a list of T cell receptor beta chains from one sample in a study of shared clonotypes between healthy human individuals. Clones were read by immunoSEQ multiplex PCR, and TCRdb kept only the in-frame ones, dropping some. The sample lists approximately 620,000 clones, about 96% occurring once. The sample taken for sequencing was naive CD4+ T cells sorted from blood. The receptors were sampled from a woman aged 30 to 39 in good health. The CDR3 runs from the conserved cysteine through the conserved F or W. A D gene is named only where the DNA matches it firmly. Clone sizes are given selectively: once, few, many, or a class where the clone is expanded.

clone_size	d_call	v_call	j_call	cdr3_aa	cdr3_nt
-	TRBD1	TRBV5-1	TRBJ1-2	CASNSGTGYSGYTF	TGCGCCAGCAACTCCGGGACAGGTTATAGTGGCTACACCTTC
-	-	TRBV27	TRBJ2-7	CASALGAERDYEQYF	TGTGCCAGTGCCTTGGGGGCGGAGAGGGACTACGAGCAGTACTTC
once	TRBD1	TRBV5-1	TRBJ1-1	CASSGQGAQTEAFF	TGCGCCAGCAGCGGACAGGGGGCGCAAACTGAAGCTTTCTTT
-	-	TRBV27	TRBJ1-6	CASIRGPPLHF	TGTGCCAGCATTAGAGGTCCACCCCTCCACTTT
-	-	TRBV14	TRBJ2-1	CASSQAYEQFF	TGTGCCAGCAGCCAAGCCTATGAGCAGTTCTTC
-	-	TRBV27	TRBJ2-1	CASSSQTNNNEQFF	TGTGCCAGCAGTTCTCAGACGAATAACAATGAGCAGTTCTTC
-	TRBD1	TRBV19	TRBJ1-4	CATSSGQGFLATNEKLFF	TGTGCCACCTCATCTGGACAGGGGTTTCTAGCGACTAATGAAAAACTGTTTTTT
once	-	TRBV4-1	TRBJ2-7	CASSQDPGELGREQYF	TGCGCCAGCAGCCAAGACCCGGGGGAGCTGGGTCGAGAGCAGTACTTC
-	TRBD2	TRBV5-4	TRBJ2-5	CASSLKNSGIETQYF	TGTGCCAGCAGCTTGAAGAATAGCGGGATTGAGACCCAGTACTTC
-	TRBD2	TRBV5-1	TRBJ2-1	CASTITSGSSYNEQFF	TGCGCCAGCACTATTACTAGCGGGAGCTCCTACAATGAGCAGTTCTTC
-	-	TRBV2	TRBJ1-5	CASSEDQSGNQPQHF	TGTGCCAGCAGTGAAGACCAGTCGGGCAATCAGCCCCAGCATTTT
-	-	TRBV5-1	TRBJ1-1	CASSPDLNTEAFF	TGCGCCAGCAGTCCAGACCTGAACACTGAAGCTTTCTTT
-	-	TRBV27	TRBJ2-1	CASSLTAVWDEQFF	TGTGCCAGCAGTTTGACTGCCGTTTGGGATGAGCAGTTCTTC
-	-	TRBV7-9	TRBJ2-1	CASSLTASFDEQFF	TGTGCCAGCAGCTTAACGGCTAGCTTTGATGAGCAGTTCTTC
-	-	TRBV5-1	TRBJ2-5	CASSPMDVGGGETQYF	TGCGCCAGCAGCCCGATGGACGTGGGAGGTGGGGAGACCCAGTACTTC
-	TRBD2	TRBV29-1	TRBJ2-5	CSVGLAGGETQYF	TGCAGCGTTGGTCTGGCGGGAGGTGAGACCCAGTACTTC
-	TRBD1	TRBV10-2	TRBJ1-4	CASMGTGGTNEKLFF	TGCGCCAGCATGGGGACAGGGGGAACTAATGAAAAACTGTTTTTT
-	-	TRBV18	TRBJ1-3	CASSPGGVIGNTIYF	TGTGCCAGCTCACCAGGAGGGGTAATCGGAAACACCATATATTTT
-	-	TRBV5-6	TRBJ1-4	CASSSPGMEKLFF	TGTGCCAGCAGCTCCCCAGGGATGGAAAAACTGTTTTTT
-	TRBD1	TRBV27	TRBJ1-1	CASSNTGASSTEAFF	TGTGCCAGCAGTAACACAGGGGCATCGAGCACTGAAGCTTTCTTT
-	-	TRBV19	TRBJ1-1	CASSILFGAERTEAFF	TGTGCCAGTAGTATATTATTCGGGGCCGAACGCACTGAAGCTTTCTTT
-	-	TRBV18	TRBJ2-2	CASSRSTNTGELFF	TGTGCCAGCTCGCGATCAACGAACACCGGGGAGCTGTTTTTT
once	-	TRBV7-9	TRBJ2-1	CASSWLDRGIRRYNEQFF	TGTGCCAGCAGCTGGCTAGATAGGGGGATCAGACGCTACAATGAGCAGTTCTTC
-	TRBD2	TRBV5-5	TRBJ2-7	CASSPLGRVDEQYF	TGTGCCAGCAGCCCCTTGGGGAGGGTCGACGAGCAGTACTTC
-	-	TRBV27	TRBJ2-5	CASSSMDLGTQYF	TGTGCCAGCAGTTCTATGGATTTGGGGACCCAGTACTTC
-	TRBD2	TRBV10-1	TRBJ2-7	CASTASGSSYEQYF	TGCGCCAGCACGGCCAGCGGGAGCTCCTACGAGCAGTACTTC
-	TRBD2	TRBV7-9	TRBJ2-5	CASSSHPGLAGETQYF	TGTGCCAGCAGCTCACACCCGGGACTAGCGGGCGAGACCCAGTACTTC
once	-	TRBV28	TRBJ1-2	CASSEGHPNGYTF	TGTGCCAGCAGCGAGGGACATCCTAATGGCTACACCTTC
-	-	TRBV6-5	TRBJ2-7	CASSYAGNEQYF	TGTGCCAGCAGTTACGCGGGTAACGAGCAGTACTTC
-	-	TRBV28	TRBJ1-2	CASSPDRNYGYTF	TGTGCCAGCAGTCCCGACAGGAACTATGGCTACACCTTC
-	TRBD2	TRBV27	TRBJ2-3	CASSPQRGNTDTQYF	TGTGCCAGCAGCCCCCAGCGGGGCAACACAGATACGCAGTATTTT
-	-	TRBV6-5	TRBJ1-3	CASKQGLSGNTIYF	TGTGCCAGTAAACAGGGCCTCTCTGGAAACACCATATATTTT
-	-	TRBV28	TRBJ2-5	CASSLNAVGGPGQYF	TGTGCCAGCAGTTTAAACGCGGTTGGGGGCCCAGGGCAGTACTTC
-	TRBD1	TRBV6-1	TRBJ1-5	CASSEPGGVDQPQHF	TGTGCCAGCAGTGAACCAGGGGGAGTCGATCAGCCCCAGCATTTT
-	-	TRBV5-4	TRBJ1-1	CASSLAGGYSAEAFF	TGTGCCAGCAGCTTGGCCGGGGGGTACAGCGCTGAAGCTTTCTTT
-	-	TRBV28	TRBJ2-5	CASTTPPQKETQYF	TGTGCCAGCACCACACCGCCCCAGAAAGAGACCCAGTACTTC
-	-	TRBV19	TRBJ2-7	CASAAGHSYEQYF	TGTGCCAGTGCAGCGGGACACTCCTACGAGCAGTACTTC
-	TRBD2	TRBV15	TRBJ2-3	CATSRDGTSVGTQYF	TGTGCCACCAGCAGGGATGGGACTAGCGTTGGCACGCAGTATTTT
-	-	TRBV15	TRBJ1-5	CATSRGARDGNQPQHF	TGTGCCACCAGCAGAGGGGCCAGGGATGGGAATCAGCCCCAGCATTTT
-	TRBD1	TRBV9	TRBJ2-1	CASSVTGSGTGVYNEQFF	TGTGCCAGCAGCGTCACGGGTTCCGGGACAGGGGTCTACAATGAGCAGTTCTTC
-	TRBD1	TRBV28	TRBJ2-1	CASSLAGTGENEQFF	TGTGCCAGCAGTCTGGCGGGGACAGGGGAGAATGAGCAGTTCTTC
once	-	TRBV6-5	TRBJ1-3	CASSYSSGNTIYF	TGTGCCAGCAGTTACTCCTCTGGAAACACCATATATTTT
-	-	TRBV29-1	TRBJ2-7	CSVEVPSSYEQYF	TGCAGCGTTGAAGTCCCTAGCTCCTACGAGCAGTACTTC
-	-	TRBV10-2	TRBJ2-3	CASRRWERSDTQYF	TGCGCCAGCAGGCGGTGGGAGAGGTCAGATACGCAGTATTTT
-	TRBD1	TRBV2	TRBJ1-4	CASSRDRGSGEKLFF	TGTGCCAGCAGCCGGGACAGGGGATCAGGGGAAAAACTGTTTTTT
-	TRBD1	TRBV9	TRBJ1-2	CASSDLGGQHYGYTF	TGTGCCAGCAGCGACCTGGGGGGACAGCACTATGGCTACACCTTC